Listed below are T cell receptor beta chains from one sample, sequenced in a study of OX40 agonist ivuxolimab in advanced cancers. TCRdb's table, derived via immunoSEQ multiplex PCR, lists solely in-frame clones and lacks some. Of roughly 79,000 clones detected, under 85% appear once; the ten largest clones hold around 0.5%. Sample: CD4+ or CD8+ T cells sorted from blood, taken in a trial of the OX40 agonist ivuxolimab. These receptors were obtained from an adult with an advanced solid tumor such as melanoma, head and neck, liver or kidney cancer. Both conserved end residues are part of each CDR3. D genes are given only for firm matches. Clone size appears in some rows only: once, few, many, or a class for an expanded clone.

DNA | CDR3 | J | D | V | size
TGTGCCAGCAGCCCCCGGACTAGCTTGAGCACAGATACGCAGTATTTT | CASSPRTSLSTDTQYF | TRBJ2-3 | TRBD2 | TRBV7-2 | once
TGTGCCAGCAGTTCCCTCCAGGGTAGCCTAGGAAACACCATATATTTT | CASSSLQGSLGNTIYF | TRBJ1-3 | . | TRBV28 | medium-sized
TGTGCCAGCAGCCCCTGGGGGGACTTTGATTCCTACGAGCAGTACTTC | CASSPWGDFDSYEQYF | TRBJ2-7 | . | TRBV28 | .
TGTGCCAGTAGTATAGGGAGACTAGTTTGGTCAAACGGCGACAATGAGCAGTTCTTC | CASSIGRLVWSNGDNEQFF | TRBJ2-1 | . | TRBV19 | .
TGTGCCAGCAGGAATAGCGGGAGGTTGAGGACCGGGGAGCTGTTTTTT | CASRNSGRLRTGELFF | TRBJ2-2 | TRBD2 | TRBV7-6 | .
TGTGCCAGCAGTGACTACCGGAGGACGTACAATGAGCAGTTCTTC | CASSDYRRTYNEQFF | TRBJ2-1 | . | TRBV6-4 | .
TGTGCCTGGACATTGCGGGGGGCCCCCTCAAATACGCAGTATTTT | CAWTLRGAPSNTQYF | TRBJ2-3 | TRBD2 | TRBV30 | .
TGTGCCAGCACCCCCAGGGGGGGCTCCTACAATGAGCAGTTCTTC | CASTPRGGSYNEQFF | TRBJ2-1 | . | TRBV7-2 | .
TGTGCCAGCAGGTGGGGACAAAATCCACTCGAGCAGTACTTC | CASRWGQNPLEQYF | TRBJ2-7 | . | TRBV28 | .
TGTGCCAGCAGTTCTCCCCCACGACAGGGTGAAAAACTGTTTTTT | CASSSPPRQGEKLFF | TRBJ1-4 | TRBD1 | TRBV28 | few
TGTGCCAGCAGCTCGGGACTAGCGGGGACAGATACGCAGTATTTT | CASSSGLAGTDTQYF | TRBJ2-3 | TRBD2 | TRBV9 | .
TGTGCCAGCAGCCAACTCAACAGGGATGAAGCTTTCTTT | CASSQLNRDEAFF | TRBJ1-1 | . | TRBV14 | few
TGTGCCAGTAGTGATCGACAGGCCCGAACCTACAATGAGCAGTTCTTC | CASSDRQARTYNEQFF | TRBJ2-1 | . | TRBV19 | .
TGTGCCAGCAGTTCCGCGGTGAACACTGAAGCTTTCTTT | CASSSAVNTEAFF | TRBJ1-1 | . | TRBV27 | .
TGTGCCAGCAGCACCCTCCGGGATTATGAGCAGTTCTTC | CASSTLRDYEQFF | TRBJ2-1 | . | TRBV6-5 | .